The 23 T cell receptor beta chains given below trace back to one sample, sequenced in a study of T-cell reconstitution after alpha-beta-depleted transplantation in children. The library targeted TCRbeta and was prepared with unique molecular identifiers. Via MiXCR, TCRdb re-called the PCR reads, giving one row per CDR3 protein. The sample carries roughly 220,000 distinct CDR3 sequences, roughly 8.1% recorded once. The sequenced sample was PBMCs, mostly from graft donor cells, obtained 360 days after TCRalphabeta/CD19-depleted stem cell transplant. The receptors were gathered from a male patient aged 2 to 10 who had a stem cell transplant for acute myeloid leukemia, so the T cells may come from the graft donor.

This clonotype turned up a few times. This rearrangement joins TRBV29-1 to TRBJ2-3; 16 positions match TRBD2. With 4 bases clipped from V and 2 bases from J, the junction kept 6 bases outside the gene matches. The length of the CDR3 is 17 residues. Germline V gene lookup returns CDR1 SQVTM and CDR2 ANQGSEA. The CDR3 sequence is CSVAGTSGREATDTQYF. In DNA, the CDR3 is TGCAGCGTTGCCGGGACTAGCGGGAGGGAAGCCACAGATACGCAGTATTTT.

This clonotype was counted many times. The chain employs TRBV12-3 or TRBV12-4 and TRBJ2-3; D possibly uses TRBD1 or TRBD2 (5 bases each). Trimming cost V 2 bases and J 0 bases, with 9 bases left between them. The CDR3 runs 15 residues. DNA of the CDR3: TGTGCCAGCAGTTTATCGGGGCTCAGCACAGATACGCAGTATTTT. This gives the protein CASSLSGLSTDTQYF.

The J gene is TRBJ2-2, the V gene TRBV7-8; 7 bases are a match to TRBD1. The CDR3 totals 15 residues. The germline V gene encodes CDR1 SGHVS and CDR2 FQNEAQ. Losses at the gene ends were 1 base for V and 1 base for J; bases not matched to a gene: 0. CDR3 in amino acids: CASSLGTGNTGELFF. The CDR3 coding sequence is TGTGCCAGCAGCTTAGGGACAGGGAACACCGGGGAGCTGTTTTTT.

In this sample, this clonotype turned up a few times. The CDR3 region has the DNA TGCGCCAGCAGCTTGGAGGGCCGGGCCAGGATCACTGAAGCTTTCTTT. This gives the protein CASSLEGRARITEAFF. V is TRBV5-1 and J is TRBJ1-1; D is undetermined. CDR3 length equals 16 residues. The germline V and J ends were trimmed by 0 bases and 4 bases, with 16 bases remaining between them. CDR1 and CDR2 from the germline V gene are SGHRS and YFSETQ.

In this sample, this clonotype turned up a few times. The chain combines TRBV3-1 with TRBJ2-1; 8 positions agree with TRBD2. The CDR3 extends over 15 amino acids. V lost 3 bases, J lost 5 bases, and 6 bases stayed unmatched. The germline CDR1 and CDR2 sequences are LGHDT and YNNKEL (reference sequence). The CDR3 DNA follows: TGTGCCAGCAGCCACCGGGGGGGGAACAACAATGAGCAGTTCTTC. Its protein product is CASSHRGGNNNEQFF.

In this sample, this clonotype turned up a few times. The chain is built from TRBV4-3 and TRBJ2-2, with unresolved D. The CDR3 has 16 amino acids. Germline V gives CDR1 LGHNA, CDR2 YSLEER. Deletions cut 0 bases from V and 0 bases from J, with 8 bases between. CDR3 residues: CASSQDSRTNTGELFF. CDR3 nucleotide sequence: TGCGCCAGCAGCCAAGACTCCAGGACGAACACCGGGGAGCTGTTTTTT.

The chain is built from TRBV5-1 and TRBJ2-5, with D tentatively TRBD2 (7 bases). The length of the CDR3 is 16 residues. The V end was cut by 9 bases, the J end by 5 bases, with 26 bases between. CDR1 and CDR2 from the germline V gene are SGHRS and YFSETQ. CDR3 coding DNA: TGCGCCACCCAAGGAGTAGGGGGGGCGAGGATGGAGACCCAGTACTTC. Its protein product is CATQGVGGARMETQYF.

Ten or more counts support this clonotype. The chain employs TRBV24-1 and TRBJ2-2; the D gene is possibly TRBD1 (5 bases). Germline values: CDR1 KGHDR, CDR2 SFDVKD. This CDR3 is 13 amino acids long. V gave up 6 bases and J gave up 5 bases, with 9 bases separating them. The CDR3, as DNA: TGTGCCACCAGTAGTCAGGGAACCGGGGAGCTGTTTTTT. The encoded protein is CATSSQGTGELFF.

This clonotype was seen ten or more times. This rearrangement joins TRBV29-1 to TRBJ2-4; 8 bases agree with TRBD2. With 7 bases clipped from V and 4 bases from J, the junction kept 6 bases outside the gene matches. This CDR3 contains 13 residues. Germline lookup yields CDR1 SQVTM and CDR2 ANQGSEA. Here the CDR3 reads CSGAAGAKNIQYF. As DNA, the CDR3 is TGCAGCGGGGCAGCGGGAGCGAAAAACATTCAGTACTTC. Complete variable domain (other parts from reference TRBV29-1 and TRBJ2-4): SAVISQKPSRDICQRGTSLTIQCQVDSQVTMMFWYRQQPGQSLTLIATANQGSEATYESGFVIDKFPISRPNLTFSTLTVSNMSPEDSSIYLCSGAAGAKNIQYFGAGTRLSVL.

This clonotype was counted at least ten times. The chain combines TRBV29-1 with TRBJ1-1; a weak D match, TRBD1 (5 bases). Germline V gene data show CDR1 as SQVTM and CDR2 as ANQGSEA. V gave up 6 bases and J gave up 11 bases, with 13 bases separating them. There are 10 residues in the CDR3. The CDR3 DNA sequence: TGCAGCGTCGGGACGAGGGTCGCTTTCTTT. This encodes CSVGTRVAFF.

The rearrangement links TRBV19 to TRBJ2-2; TRBD1 might be the D (6 bases). The CDR3 extends over 14 amino acids. Germline CDR1 is LNHDA and CDR2 is SQIVND (reference sequence). Trimming cost V 6 bases and J 4 bases, with 12 bases left between them. The CDR3 DNA sequence: TGTGCCAGTAGGGAAACAGGGATCACCGGGGAGCTGTTTTTT. Translating it yields CASRETGITGELFF.

The rearrangement links TRBV10-3 to TRBJ1-1; D might be TRBD1 (5 bases). Germline-derived CDR1 and CDR2 are ENHRY and SYGVKD. This CDR3 region has 16 residues. V gave up 0 bases and J gave up 5 bases, with 16 bases separating them. CDR3 sequence reads: CAISESPGPGGTEAFF. CDR3 coding DNA: TGTGCCATCAGTGAGTCGCCAGGGCCCGGGGGTACTGAAGCTTTCTTT.

The sample holds a few counts of this clonotype. The chain couples TRBV15 to TRBJ2-1; 11 bases fit TRBD2. The CDR3 has 15 amino acids. Germline values: CDR1 LNHNV, CDR2 YYDKDF (reference sequence). The V and J ends lost 0 bases and 7 bases, in that order; junction bases with no gene match: 2. The CDR3 DNA reads as TGTGCCACCAGCAGAGAAAGGACTAGCGGGAATGAGCAGTTCTTC. As protein: CATSRERTSGNEQFF.

This clonotype has just a few counts. The V and J genes are TRBV11-3 and TRBJ2-1, with 10 nucleotides matching TRBD1. CDR3 size: 16 residues. Germline loops: CDR1 SGHNT, CDR2 YENEEA. After removal of 4 bases from V and 2 bases from J, the junction contained 5 bases not matched to a gene. CDR3 protein: CASSSATGGAYNEQFF. Here the CDR3 DNA reads TGTGCCAGCAGCTCCGCGACAGGGGGCGCCTACAATGAGCAGTTCTTC. Complete variable domain (other parts from reference TRBV11-3 and TRBJ2-1): EAGVVQSPRYKIIEKKQPVAFWCNPISGHNTLYWYLQNLGQGPELLIRYENEEAVDDSQLPKDRFSAERLKGVDSTLKIQPAELGDSAVYLCASSSATGGAYNEQFFGPGTRLTVL.

The chain is built from TRBV6-2 or TRBV6-3 and TRBJ1-2; D call uncertain. The V end lost 6 bases, the J end lost 7 bases, and 15 bases lay between the germline ends. The CDR3 contains 13 residues. Germline CDR1 MNHEY, CDR2 SVGEGT. The CDR3 loop reads CASSPVGYGGYTF. DNA of the CDR3: TGTGCCAGCAGCCCCGTGGGGTACGGTGGCTACACCTTC.

This chain links TRBV27 with TRBJ1-5, with D hard to call. The V gene's germline CDR1 is MNHEY and CDR2 SMNVEV (reference sequence). This CDR3 comprises 13 residues. Deletions cut 2 bases from V and 7 bases from J, with 9 bases between. Here the CDR3 reads CASSLGLEQPQHF. Written as DNA, the CDR3 is TGTGCCAGCAGTTTAGGGCTGGAACAGCCCCAGCATTTT.

This clonotype was seen only a few times. The chain combines TRBV28 with TRBJ2-7, with no clear D. V was pared by 1 base and J by 2 bases, with 6 bases between. The CDR3 totals 13 residues. Germline CDR1 and CDR2: MDHEN and SYDVKM. The CDR3 DNA reads TGTGCCAGCAGTTTATACGCGCCCTACGAGCAGTACTTC. This codes for CASSLYAPYEQYF.

Ten or more counts support this clonotype. The chain uses TRBV5-1 and TRBJ2-7; TRBD1 is a possible D gene (5 bases). V was trimmed by 9 bases and J by 0 bases, leaving 13 bases between them. The CDR3 is made up of 13 amino acids. Germline assignment: CDR1 SGHRS and CDR2 YFSETQ. The CDR3 sequence is CATRPDNSYEQYF. In DNA form, the CDR3 reads TGCGCCACCCGCCCGGACAACTCCTACGAGCAGTACTTC. The complete variable domain, with remaining parts taken from reference TRBV5-1 and TRBJ2-7, reads KAGVTQTPRYLIKTRGQQVTLSCSPISGHRSVSWYQQTPGQGLQFLFEYFSETQRNKGNFPGRFSGRQFSNSRSEMNVSTLELGDSALYLCATRPDNSYEQYFGPGTRLTVT.

This clonotype has a count of ten or more. The chain uses TRBV20-1 and TRBJ1-3; no firm D call. The CDR3 has 13 amino acids. The V gene's germline CDR1 is DFQATT and CDR2 SNEGSKA (reference sequence). Trimming cost V 2 bases and J 8 bases, with 13 bases left between them. The CDR3 reads CSARLSFEDTIYF. The CDR3 nucleotides read TGCAGTGCTAGACTTTCTTTTGAGGACACCATATATTTT.

This chain joins TRBV20-1 and TRBJ1-5; D perhaps matches TRBD1 (6 bases). Germline assignment: CDR1 DFQATT and CDR2 SNEGSKA (reference sequence). The germline V and J ends were trimmed by 6 bases and 7 bases, with 16 bases remaining between them. There are 13 residues in the CDR3. CDR3 sequence (DNA): TGCAGTGCGGCGCACAGGGTCTGGCAGCCCCAGCATTTT. This sequence encodes CSAAHRVWQPQHF.

This clonotype was seen a handful of times. V usage is TRBV3-1 and J usage is TRBJ1-2; D call uncertain. Trimming shortened V by 1 base and J by 10 bases, and 10 bases separated the two germline ends. There are 12 residues in the CDR3. CDR1 and CDR2 from the germline V gene are LGHDT and YNNKEL (reference sequence). The CDR3 sequence is CASSQVASYYTF. The CDR3 nucleotides read TGTGCCAGCAGCCAAGTCGCCAGTTACTACACCTTC. The whole variable domain, remainder taken from reference TRBV3-1 and TRBJ1-2, is DTAVSQTPKYLVTQMGNDKSIKCEQNLGHDTMYWYKQDSKKFLKIMFSYNNKELIINETVPNRFSPKSPDKAHLNLHINSLELGDSAVYFCASSQVASYYTFGSGTRLTVV.

This clonotype was picked up a small number of times. V and J are TRBV12-3 or TRBV12-4 and TRBJ2-7; no firm D call. Trimming removed 3 bases from V and 0 bases from J, with 6 bases in between. The CDR3 runs to 13 residues. CDR3 protein: CASSFTVSYEQYF. CDR3 coding DNA: TGTGCCAGCAGTTTTACAGTCTCCTACGAGCAGTACTTC.

This chain connects TRBV20-1 to TRBJ2-3, with TRBD2 identical over 9 bases. The V gene's germline CDR1 is DFQATT and CDR2 SNEGSKA (reference sequence). This CDR3 has 15 residues. Trimming took 6 bases from V and 5 from J; bases not matched to a gene: 12. The DNA for the CDR3 is TGCAGTGCCGAGAAAGCGGGGGGCGGCGGAGATACGCAGTATTTT. It translates to CSAEKAGGGGDTQYF.